This entry concerns a single T cell receptor (beta chain). Its antigen is unidentified. PCR employed 60 Vbeta and 13 Jbeta primers. The method was immunoSEQ multiplex PCR; TCRdb's version includes in-frame clones alone and lacks a portion of them. The sample has roughly 120,000 clones, 70% to 75% seen once; the top ten hold 1.6%. This sample stems from a study of cytomegalovirus exposure and HLA in healthy donors. Notes on the study in general: In a later analysis, HLA-associated TCR beta chains were more clonally expanded than equally common others.

The trim removed 8 bases at V and 5 bases at J, leaving 8 bases unmatched. The CDR3 is 14 amino acids. The germline gives CDR1 SNHLY, CDR2 FYNNEI. The specimen sequenced was PBMCs. This chain uses TRBV2 with TRBJ2-2; TRBD2 matches 7 bases. This clonotype was sampled from a woman younger than 35 in good health and CMV-seronegative. CDR3 in amino acids: CASSGGIRTGELFF. The CDR3 DNA sequence: TGTGCCAGCTCCGGGGGGATACGGACCGGGGAGCTGTTTTTT. Full variable domain (rest looked up from reference TRBV2 and TRBJ2-2): EPEVTQTPSHQVTQMGQEVILRCVPISNHLYFYWYRQILGQKVEFLVSFYNNEISEKSEIFDDQFSVERPDGSNFTLKIRSTKLEDSAMYFCASSGGIRTGELFFGEGSRLTVL.